This TCR beta chain was sequenced for a study of cytomegalovirus exposure and HLA in healthy donors. The germline V gene has CDR1 SGHRS and CDR2 YFSETQ. V was trimmed by 2 bases and J by 2 bases, leaving 10 bases between them. The CDR3 is made up of 14 amino acids. PCR primers comprised 60 Vbeta and 13 Jbeta primers. Libraries were prepared by immunoSEQ multiplex PCR; TCRdb keeps only in-frame clonotypes and omits some of them. The sample includes 70,000 to 100,000 clones. This receptor was obtained from a girl aged 10 to 17 in good health and CMV-seropositive. Sequenced material: PBMCs. The gene calls are TRBV5-1 and TRBJ2-5; a weak D match, TRBD1 (6 bases). Here the CDR3 DNA reads TGCGCCAGCAGCTTAACAGGGTATCAAGAGACCCAGTACTTC. It translates to CASSLTGYQETQYF.